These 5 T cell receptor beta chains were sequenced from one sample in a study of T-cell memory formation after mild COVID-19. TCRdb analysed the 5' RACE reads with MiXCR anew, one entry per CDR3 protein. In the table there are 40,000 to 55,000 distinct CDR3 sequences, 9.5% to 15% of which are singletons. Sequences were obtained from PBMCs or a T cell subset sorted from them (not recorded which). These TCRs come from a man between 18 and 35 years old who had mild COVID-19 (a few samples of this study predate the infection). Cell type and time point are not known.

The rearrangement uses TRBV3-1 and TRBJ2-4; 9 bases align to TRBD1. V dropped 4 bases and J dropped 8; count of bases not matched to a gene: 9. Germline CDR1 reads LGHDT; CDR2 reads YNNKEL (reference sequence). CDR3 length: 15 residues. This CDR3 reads CASSRGTGTLDIQYF. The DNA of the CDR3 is TGTGCCAGCAGCCGGGGGACAGGGACGCTGGACATTCAGTACTTC.

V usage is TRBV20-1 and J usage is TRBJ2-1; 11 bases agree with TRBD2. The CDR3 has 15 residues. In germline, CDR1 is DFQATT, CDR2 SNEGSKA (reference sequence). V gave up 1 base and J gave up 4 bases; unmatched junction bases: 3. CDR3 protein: CSARVLAGVYNEQFF. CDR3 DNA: TGCAGTGCTAGAGTACTAGCGGGGGTGTACAATGAGCAGTTCTTC.

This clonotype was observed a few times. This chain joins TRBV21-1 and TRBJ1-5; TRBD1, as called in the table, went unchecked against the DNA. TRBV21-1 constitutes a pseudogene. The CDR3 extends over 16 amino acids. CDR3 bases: TGTGCCAGCAGCAAAGAAGGCAGGGGTGTGAATCAGCCCCAGCATTTT. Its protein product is CASSKEGRGVNQPQHF.

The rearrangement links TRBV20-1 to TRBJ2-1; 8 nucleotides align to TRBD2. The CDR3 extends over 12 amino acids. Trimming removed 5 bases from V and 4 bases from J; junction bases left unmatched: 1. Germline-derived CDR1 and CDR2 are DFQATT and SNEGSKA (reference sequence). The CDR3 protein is CSAGGGYNEQFF. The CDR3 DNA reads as TGCAGTGCTGGCGGGGGGTACAATGAGCAGTTCTTC.

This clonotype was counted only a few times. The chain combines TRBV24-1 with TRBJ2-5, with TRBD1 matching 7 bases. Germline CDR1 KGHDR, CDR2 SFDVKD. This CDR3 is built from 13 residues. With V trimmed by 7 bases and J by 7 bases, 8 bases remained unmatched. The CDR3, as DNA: TGTGCCACCAGACAGGGGAGTGTCGGGACCCAGTACTTC. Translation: CATRQGSVGTQYF.